This TCR beta chain was obtained from a study of blood T cell repertoires in COVID-19. Under the authors' procedure: Reference gene primers were amplified, and this amplification served to estimate nucleated cell counts. The table came from immunoSEQ multiplex PCR; TCRdb's copy has only in-frame clones and leaves some out. From that table come the V and J calls and clone size; the DNA was used to work out D and trimming. The sample gives fewer than 130,000 clones, approximately 65% of which show up once; 7.6% is in the top ten. Sequencing input: peripheral blood. The TCR originated in a woman aged 55-75 years with acute or convalescent COVID-19.

CDR3 coding DNA: TGCGCCAGCAGTCGCGGGCAAGGGTTTTTCACTGAAGCTTTCTTT. This gives the protein CASSRGQGFFTEAFF. The chain carries TRBV5-1 and TRBJ1-1; D ambiguous. This CDR3 is 15 amino acids long. Germline V gene data show CDR1 as SGHRS and CDR2 as YFSETQ. The ends were cut back, 5 bases at V and 4 bases at J, with 18 bases in the middle.